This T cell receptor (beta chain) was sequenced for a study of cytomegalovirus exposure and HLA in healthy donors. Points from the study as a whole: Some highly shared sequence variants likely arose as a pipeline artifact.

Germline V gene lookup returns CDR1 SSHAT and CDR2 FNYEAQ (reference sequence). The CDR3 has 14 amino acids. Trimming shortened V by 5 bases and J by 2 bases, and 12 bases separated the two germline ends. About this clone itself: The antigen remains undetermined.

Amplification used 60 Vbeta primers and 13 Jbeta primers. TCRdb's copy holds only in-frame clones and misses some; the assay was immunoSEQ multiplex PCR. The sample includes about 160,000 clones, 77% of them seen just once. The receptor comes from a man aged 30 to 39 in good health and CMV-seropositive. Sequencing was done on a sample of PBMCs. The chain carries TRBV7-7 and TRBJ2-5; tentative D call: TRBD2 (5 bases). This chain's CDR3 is CASSLDPGQETQYF. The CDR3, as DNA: TGTGCCAGCAGCCTCGACCCGGGGCAAGAGACCCAGTACTTC.